The 20 T cell receptor beta chains in this list originate from one sample, sequenced in a study of T cell responses to AZD1222 COVID-19 vaccine. Profiled with immunoSEQ multiplex PCR; TCRdb holds only in-frame clones, not every one. The profile shows about 120,000 clones, more than 75% of them singletons. The material was peripheral blood, obtained 28 days after the second AZD1222 dose. These receptors came from an adult who received the AZD1222 COVID-19 vaccine.

This sequence joins TRBV9 and TRBJ1-2; possible D gene TRBD1, 5 bases. This CDR3 is 15 amino acids long. The germline V gene has CDR1 SGDLS and CDR2 YYNGEE. Trimming removed 4 bases at V and 4 bases at J, with 17 bases between. The CDR3 sequence: CASSLGLGTPYGYTF. The CDR3, as DNA: TGTGCCAGCAGCCTAGGATTGGGGACCCCCTATGGCTACACCTTC.

The rearrangement links TRBV15 to TRBJ2-5; D is ambiguous. The germline V gene has CDR1 LNHNV and CDR2 YYDKDF (reference sequence). CDR3 length equals 15 residues. V shed 1 base and J shed 1 base, with 10 bases lying between them. The CDR3 region is CATSRVGHGQETQYF. The CDR3 DNA follows: TGTGCCACCAGCAGAGTAGGGCACGGCCAAGAGACCCAGTACTTC.

This chain connects TRBV6-1 to TRBJ1-5; tentative D call: TRBD1 (6 bases). The germline CDR1 and CDR2 sequences are MNHNS and SASEGT. The V end lost 4 bases, the J end lost 0 bases, and 13 bases lay between the germline ends. CDR3 length: 16 amino acids. Here the CDR3 reads CASSARTDYSNQPQHF. The DNA of the CDR3 is TGTGCCAGCAGTGCACGGACAGATTATAGCAATCAGCCCCAGCATTTT.

J is TRBJ1-5 and V is TRBV6-1; 12 positions agree with TRBD1. The germline CDR1 and CDR2 sequences are MNHNS and SASEGT. The CDR3 contains 19 residues. The J segment lost 4 bases and the V segment lost 3 bases, leaving 13 bases of the junction unmatched. The CDR3 here is CASSEGTGGVNMVNQPQHF. In DNA, the CDR3 is TGTGCCAGCAGTGAGGGGACAGGGGGCGTGAATATGGTTAATCAGCCCCAGCATTTT.

The CDR3 DNA follows: TGTGCCAGCAGTTACGGGGTTAGCTACGAGCAGTACTTC. Its protein is CASSYGVSYEQYF. The V call is TRBV6-5, the J call TRBJ2-7, with D unclear. This CDR3 spans 13 amino acids. The germline V gene has CDR1 MNHEY and CDR2 SVGAGI. Trimming took 2 bases from V and 3 from J, leaving 8 bases between them.

The chain is built from TRBV9 and TRBJ1-6; no clear D gene. Germline V lookup: CDR1 SGDLS, CDR2 YYNGEE. The V end was cut by 0 bases, the J end by 8 bases, with 12 bases between. The CDR3 length is 15 residues. The CDR3 bases are TGTGCCAGCAGCGTAGCTACCACACCTTATTCACCCCTCCACTTT. Translation: CASSVATTPYSPLHF.

The chain has TRBV24-1 and TRBJ2-3; D is tentatively TRBD1 or TRBD2 (5 bases each). Germline values: CDR1 KGHDR, CDR2 SFDVKD. The CDR3 spans 14 residues. Trimming took off 7 bases at V and 3 bases at J, with 13 bases between the two ends. The CDR3 nucleotides read TGTGCCACCAGCCGGGACGGGGCTACAGATACGCAGTATTTT. Protein: CATSRDGATDTQYF.

This chain joins TRBV29-1 and TRBJ2-3; D is uncertain. The length of the CDR3 is 14 residues. The V gene's germline CDR1 is SQVTM and CDR2 ANQGSEA. The ends were cut back, 3 bases at V and 6 bases at J, with 16 bases in the middle. The CDR3: CSVDFSASGDTQYF. CDR3 DNA: TGCAGCGTTGACTTCTCTGCTAGTGGCGATACGCAGTATTTT.

This clone was seen many times. V usage is TRBV2 and J usage is TRBJ1-4, with 8 bases aligning to TRBD1. V gave up 8 bases and J gave up 8 bases; unmatched junction bases: 4. Germline lookup yields CDR1 SNHLY and CDR2 FYNNEI. There are 12 residues in the CDR3. This CDR3 is CASLWDREKLFF. The CDR3 nucleotides read TGTGCCAGCCTATGGGACAGGGAAAAACTGTTTTTT. Full variable domain (outside the CDR3, taken from reference TRBV2 and TRBJ1-4): EPEVTQTPSHQVTQMGQEVILRCVPISNHLYFYWYRQILGQKVEFLVSFYNNEISEKSEIFDDQFSVERPDGSNFTLKIRSTKLEDSAMYFCASLWDREKLFFGSGTQLSVL.

The chain has TRBV15 and TRBJ2-1, with 9 positions matching TRBD1. The V segment lost 2 bases and the J segment 6 bases; nucleotides outside the gene matches: 5. From germline, CDR1 is LNHNV and CDR2 YYDKDF (reference sequence). This CDR3 region has 15 residues. In DNA, the CDR3 is TGTGCCACCAGCAGAAAACAGGGGGCGCCCAATGAGCAGTTCTTC. This encodes CATSRKQGAPNEQFF. Looking up the rest from reference TRBV15 and TRBJ2-1 gives the full variable domain: DAMVIQNPRYQVTQFGKPVTLSCSQTLNHNVMYWYQQKSSQAPKLLFHYYDKDFNNEADTPDNFQSRRPNTSFCFLDIRSPGLGDTAMYLCATSRKQGAPNEQFFGPGTRLTVL.

This clone was recorded a few times. The chain employs TRBV12-3 or TRBV12-4 and TRBJ2-7, with D possibly TRBD1 on 6 matching bases. This CDR3 contains 13 residues. With 3 bases removed from V and 4 bases from J, the gap between germline ends came to 10 bases. CDR3 bases: TGTGCCAGCAGTTTTAATCAGGGGTACGAGCAGTACTTC. Protein product: CASSFNQGYEQYF.

The chain links TRBV3-1 (or the pseudogene TRBV3-2) to TRBJ2-2, with TRBD1 matching over 7 bases. The germline gives CDR1 LGHDT, CDR2 YNNKEL (reference sequence). After removal of 1 base from V and 3 bases from J, the junction contained 14 bases not matched to a gene. This CDR3 region has 19 residues. In nucleotides, the CDR3 is TGTGCCAGCAGCCAAGCCTCGGTCCTAACGGGACAGTACACCGGGGAGCTGTTTTTT. Protein: CASSQASVLTGQYTGELFF.

This chain links TRBV30 with TRBJ2-7; unclear D gene. Germline loops: CDR1 GTSNPN, CDR2 SVGIG (reference sequence). The CDR3 totals 12 residues. The V end was cut by 2 bases, the J end by 7 bases, with 12 bases between. The CDR3 loop reads CAWSKLTWEQYF. DNA of the CDR3: TGTGCCTGGAGTAAACTAACGTGGGAGCAGTACTTC.

The rearrangement joins TRBV5-6 to TRBJ2-7; D is unclear. Trimming cost V 4 bases and J 0 bases, with 11 bases left between them. The CDR3 covers 14 residues. Germline CDR1 is SGHDT and CDR2 is YYEEEE. The CDR3 coding sequence is TGTGCCAGCAGCCCCAGCAGGTTCTCCTACGAGCAGTACTTC. It codes for CASSPSRFSYEQYF. The whole variable domain, remainder taken from reference TRBV5-6 and TRBJ2-7, is DAGVTQSPTHLIKTRGQQVTLRCSPKSGHDTVSWYQQALGQGPQFIFQYYEEEERQRGNFPDRFSGHQFPNYSSELNVNALLLGDSALYLCASSPSRFSYEQYFGPGTRLTVT.

The chain carries TRBV27 and TRBJ2-7; D unclear. The germline V and J ends were trimmed by 6 bases and 0 bases, with 9 bases remaining between them. The CDR3 runs 13 residues. Per the germline V gene, CDR1 is MNHEY and CDR2 is SMNVEV (reference sequence). CDR3 DNA sequence: TGTGCCAGCAGCGGACGGGCCTCCTACGAGCAGTACTTC. This translates into CASSGRASYEQYF.

The genes are TRBV10-1 and TRBJ1-2; no clear D gene. This CDR3 is 15 amino acids long. CDR1 and CDR2 from the germline V gene are WNHNN and SYGVQD (reference sequence). The V gene lost 7 bases and the J gene lost 5 bases, with 20 bases spanning the gap. The CDR3 sequence is CASIPGPRPIYGYTF. DNA for the CDR3: TGCGCCAGCATCCCGGGCCCCCGCCCTATTTATGGCTACACCTTC.

This clone occurred once. This chain joins TRBV15 and TRBJ2-7, with D hard to call. This CDR3 contains 15 residues. The germline CDR1 and CDR2 sequences are LNHNV and YYDKDF (reference sequence). V was trimmed by 0 bases and J by 7 bases, leaving 16 bases between them. The CDR3 nucleotides are TGTGCCACCAGCAGAGATCTGATTCCCAATGGGGAGCAGTACTTC. This gives the protein CATSRDLIPNGEQYF.

The chain is built from TRBV5-1 and TRBJ2-7; 11 bases are shared with TRBD1. This CDR3 region has 18 residues. CDR1 is SGHRS and CDR2 is YFSETQ in the germline V gene. V dropped 4 bases and J dropped 3; count of bases not matched to a gene: 15. The CDR3 loop reads CASSRKSGPGTGGYEQYF. CDR3 coding DNA: TGCGCCAGCAGCCGTAAAAGTGGACCCGGGACAGGGGGCTACGAGCAGTACTTC.

V gene TRBV3-1 (or the pseudogene TRBV3-2) combines with J gene TRBJ1-2; no firm D call. The germline gives CDR1 LGHDT, CDR2 YNNKEL (reference sequence). V shed 4 bases and J shed 8 bases, with 14 bases lying between them. The CDR3 is 13 amino acids. The DNA of the CDR3 is TGTGCCAGCAGCCTCTTCTCTGCGGGGGGCTACACCTTC. Translated, it gives CASSLFSAGGYTF.

V usage is TRBV6-5 and J usage is TRBJ1-1; the D gene is possibly TRBD1 (5 bases). The V end was cut by 5 bases, the J end by 5 bases, with 9 bases between. CDR3 length: 12 amino acids. Germline-derived CDR1 and CDR2 are MNHEY and SVGAGI. CDR3 protein: CASSPGFTEAFF. CDR3 coding DNA: TGTGCCAGCAGTCCAGGGTTTACTGAAGCTTTCTTT.